This T cell receptor beta chain stems from a study of OX40 agonist ivuxolimab in advanced cancers. Looking at the study overall: The diagnoses of dose-escalation patients were hepatocellular carcinoma, melanoma, renal cell or head and neck cancer. Past anti-PD-1, anti-PD-L1 or anti-CTLA-4 therapy was accepted, and roughly 37% had received some.

The investigators sampled blood at baseline, at cycle 4 day 1, and at cycle 7 day 1. With regard to this clone: What it binds is not known.

Study results and caveats: Clonal expansion was seen in CD4+ and CD8+ blood T cells by week 6 at 0.1 to 3.0 mg/kg.

V lost 0 bases to trimming and J lost 0 bases, with 6 bases between them. The CDR3 has 15 amino acids. Germline V gives CDR1 SGHDN, CDR2 FVKESK. Libraries were prepared by immunoSEQ multiplex PCR; TCRdb keeps only in-frame clonotypes and omits some of them. This sample has about 22,000 clones, with over 70% found just once. V is TRBV14 and J is TRBJ2-1; D unclear. The sample here was CD4+ or CD8+ T cells sorted from blood, taken in a trial of the OX40 agonist ivuxolimab. The receptor was derived from an adult with an advanced solid tumor such as melanoma, head and neck, liver or kidney cancer. DNA for the CDR3: TGTGCCAGCAGCCAAGAATACGGCTCCTACAATGAGCAGTTCTTC. Amino acids: CASSQEYGSYNEQFF.